This TCR beta chain was documented in a study of cytomegalovirus exposure and HLA in healthy donors. Study as a whole: Later, an analysis reported that the 100 to 150 validation repertoires had used the same platform as the approximately 690 first-cohort repertoires.

The donors belonged to the roughly 120-subject validation cohort, separate from the roughly 650-subject first cohort. This clone was recorded once. The data were produced by immunoSEQ multiplex PCR, yet TCRdb's version contains in-frame clones alone and is incomplete. The table lists about 92,000 clones, roughly 92% of them singletons. The clonotype was recovered from a woman aged 25-40 years in good health and CMV-seropositive. Source material: PBMCs.

As DNA, the CDR3 is TGCGCCAGCAGCCCGGAGGTTAGCGGCCCGGCGAACACCGGGGAGCTGTTTTTT. This encodes CASSPEVSGPANTGELFF. The chain carries TRBV5-1 and TRBJ2-2, with a tentative D call TRBD2 (6 bases). The V gene lost 4 bases and the J gene lost 0 bases, with 19 bases spanning the gap. The CDR3 sequence is 18 residues long. CDR1 and CDR2 (germline): SGHRS, YFSETQ.